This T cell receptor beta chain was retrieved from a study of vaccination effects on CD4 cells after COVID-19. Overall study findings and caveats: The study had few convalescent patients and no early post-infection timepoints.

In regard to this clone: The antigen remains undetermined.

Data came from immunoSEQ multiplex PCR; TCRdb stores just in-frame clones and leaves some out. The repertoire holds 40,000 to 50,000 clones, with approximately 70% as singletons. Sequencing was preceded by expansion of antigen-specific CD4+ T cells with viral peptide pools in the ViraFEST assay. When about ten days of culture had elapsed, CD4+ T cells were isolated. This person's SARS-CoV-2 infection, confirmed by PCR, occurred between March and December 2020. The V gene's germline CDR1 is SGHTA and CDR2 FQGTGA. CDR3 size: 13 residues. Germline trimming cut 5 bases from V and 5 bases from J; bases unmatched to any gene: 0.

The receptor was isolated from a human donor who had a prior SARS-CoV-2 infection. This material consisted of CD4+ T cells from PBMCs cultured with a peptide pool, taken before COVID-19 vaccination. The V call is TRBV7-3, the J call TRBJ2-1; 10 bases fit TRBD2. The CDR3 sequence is CASSLAGDNEQFF. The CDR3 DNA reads TGTGCCAGCAGCCTAGCGGGAGACAATGAGCAGTTCTTC.